Listed here are 24 T cell receptor beta chains from one sample, sequenced in a study of CD4 and CD8 cells across lung adenocarcinoma regions. TCRdb independently ran MiXCR on the PCR reads; one entry per CDR3 protein. The data show approximately 24,000 distinct CDR3 sequences, roughly 50% seen once. The source material was CD8+ T cells from the center of a lung tumor. These TCRs come from a male donor with lung adenocarcinoma. The CD4 and CD8 labels of this study may be unreliable.

This clonotype counts as medium-sized. The genes are TRBV25-1 and TRBJ2-3, with D perhaps matching TRBD1 or TRBD2 (6 bases each). Per germline, CDR1 MGHDK and CDR2 SYGVNS. Deletions cut 3 bases from V and 3 bases from J, with 10 bases between. The length of the CDR3 is 14 residues. CDR3 loop: CASSETGGTDTQYF. DNA for the CDR3: TGTGCCAGCAGTGAGACAGGAGGGACAGATACGCAGTATTTT.

This rearrangement joins TRBV6-1 to TRBJ2-5, with D tentatively TRBD2 (6 bases). The J call may be faulty, since TRBJ2-1 better matches the DNA end. This CDR3 has 15 residues. Germline CDR1 and CDR2: MNHNS and SASEGT. The CDR3 DNA reads as TGTGCCAGCAGAAAACCGGGACTGATGAGGAATGAGCAGTTCTTC. Translation gives CASRKPGLMRNEQFF.

This clonotype was observed a handful of times. This chain links TRBV4-2 with TRBJ2-2; D is perhaps TRBD1 (5 bases). CDR3 length equals 13 residues. V was trimmed by 0 bases and J by 10 bases, leaving 9 bases between them. Germline CDR1 LGHNA, CDR2 YNFKEQ. CDR3 protein: CASSQDQGKELFF. The CDR3 DNA follows: TGTGCCAGCAGCCAAGATCAGGGAAAGGAGCTGTTTTTT.

On this clonotype: One junction end does not reproduce the germline sequence, and a read error may be involved. V gene TRBV11-2 combines with J gene TRBJ2-3; 7 nucleotides match TRBD2. This CDR3 spans 14 amino acids. The V gene's germline CDR1 is SGHAT and CDR2 FQNNGV. DNA of the CDR3: TGTGCCAGCAGGACAGAGGGGAGGGAAGATACTCAGTATTTC. This codes for CASRTEGREDTQYF.

Remarks on this clonotype: One junction end does not reproduce the germline sequence, and a read error may be involved. CDR3 sequence: CASSEYTKNTEAIF. CDR3 in DNA: TGTGCCAGCAGTGAATACACTAAGAACACTGAAGCCATCTTC. The chain uses TRBV6-1 and TRBJ1-1; unclear D gene. The germline gives CDR1 MNHNS, CDR2 SASEGT. This CDR3 spans 14 amino acids.

This clonotype was observed many times. This sequence joins TRBV7-6 and TRBJ2-5; D possibly corresponds to TRBD2 (5 bases). CDR3 length: 14 residues. The germline gives CDR1 SGHVS, CDR2 FNYEAQ. Trimming removed 1 base at V and 4 bases at J, with 10 bases between. CDR3 coding DNA: TGTGCCAGCAGCTTAGGGTCCGGGATAGAGACCCAGTACTTC. Translating gives CASSLGSGIETQYF.

V usage is TRBV5-1 and J usage is TRBJ2-7, with TRBD2 identical over 10 bases. From germline, CDR1 is SGHRS and CDR2 YFSETQ. The V segment lost 4 bases and the J segment 3 bases; nucleotides outside the gene matches: 4. CDR3 size: 14 residues. CDR3 DNA sequence: TGCGCCAGCAGCCCTAGCGGGAGTATCTACGAGCAGTACTTC. Amino acid sequence: CASSPSGSIYEQYF.

This clonotype was picked up a small number of times. The chain combines TRBV27 with TRBJ2-1, with D possibly matching TRBD1 (6 bases). The CDR3 runs to 13 residues. Germline loops: CDR1 MNHEY, CDR2 SMNVEV (reference sequence). Trimming left V 5 bases short and J 10 bases short, with 15 bases between. CDR3 coding DNA: TGTGCCAGCAGTATAGGGGGTTTGGGGGAGCAGTTCTTC. Its protein product is CASSIGGLGEQFF.

As for this clonotype: Given the absence of the conserved phenylalanine or tryptophan at the CDR3 end, a read error is likely. The chain recombines TRBV6-1 with TRBJ2-3, with 12 bases fitting TRBD2. The length of the CDR3 is 15 residues. In germline, CDR1 is MNHNS, CDR2 SASEGT. V shed 6 bases, J shed 2 bases, and the junction held 3 bases outside the gene matches. In DNA form, the CDR3 reads TGTGCCAGCAGCCTAGCGGGGGGGCCCACAGATACGCAGTATTCT. As protein: CASSLAGGPTDTQYS.

This clonotype is medium-sized by share. This chain joins TRBV6-1 and TRBJ2-1; 8 positions match TRBD2. The tail of the sequence fits TRBJ2-7 better, so the J call may be wrong. The length of the CDR3 is 15 residues. Germline V gene sequence: CDR1 MNHNS, CDR2 SASEGT. The CDR3 region is CASSTLSGSWYEQYF. In DNA, the CDR3 is TGTGCCAGCAGCACTTTGAGCGGGAGTTGGTACGAGCAGTACTTC.

This clonotype was seen at least ten times. CDR3 loop: CAISSVTDTQYF. CDR3 coding DNA: TGTGCCATCAGTAGCGTCACAGATACGCAGTATTTT. The rearrangement uses TRBV10-3 and TRBJ2-3; D is ambiguous. The V gene's germline CDR1 is ENHRY and CDR2 SYGVKD. There are 12 residues in the CDR3. V gave up 5 bases and J gave up 2 bases, with 5 bases separating them.

With respect to this clonotype: This likely comes from a read error, as the CDR3 has no conserved phenylalanine or tryptophan at its end. This sequence joins TRBV6-1 and TRBJ2-3; D gene uncertain. Germline CDR1 and CDR2: MNHNS and SASEGT. This CDR3 is 9 amino acids long. CDR3 amino acids: CASRDTQYS. The CDR3 DNA is TGTGCCAGCAGAGATACGCAGTATAGT.

This clonotype was detected many times. Here the CDR3 DNA reads TGTGCCAGCAGAACTAGCGGGAACACCTACGAGCAGTACTTC. Amino acids: CASRTSGNTYEQYF. The V call is TRBV7-2, the J call TRBJ2-7, with TRBD2 matching over 10 bases. The CDR3 extends over 14 amino acids. V was clipped by 6 bases and J by 2 bases; unmatched bases: 4. The germline V gene encodes CDR1 SGHTA and CDR2 FQGNSA.

V and J are TRBV6-1 and TRBJ2-5; D may be TRBD1 (5 bases). Per the germline V gene, CDR1 is MNHNS and CDR2 is SASEGT. Trimming took 6 bases from V and 4 from J, leaving 12 bases between them. This CDR3 has 13 residues. The CDR3 region has the DNA TGTGCCAGCAGACGTGGGGCAGGAGAGACCCAGTACTTC. Its translation is CASRRGAGETQYF.

This clonotype was detected only a few times. The V and J genes are TRBV7-2 and TRBJ2-1; perhaps TRBD1 as D (5 bases). CDR3 size: 12 residues. V lost 2 bases to trimming and J lost 8 bases, with 7 bases between them. Germline V gives CDR1 SGHTA, CDR2 FQGNSA. DNA for the CDR3: TGTGCCAGCAGCTTACAGGGCGATGAGCAGTTCTTC. Encoded protein: CASSLQGDEQFF.

By share of the sample, this clonotype is medium-sized. The chain combines TRBV6-5 with TRBJ2-1; tentatively, D is TRBD1 (5 bases). Germline CDR1 is MNHEY and CDR2 is SVGAGI. Trimming removed 2 bases at V and 4 bases at J, with 15 bases between. The CDR3 is made up of 16 amino acids. In DNA form, the CDR3 reads TGTGCCAGCAGTTACGGTCACCGTAGGGGATACAATGAGCAGTTCTTC. It specifies CASSYGHRRGYNEQFF.

This clonotype was observed once. Sequence at one end of the junction differs from germline and may be a read error. V gene TRBV6-8 combines with J gene TRBJ2-3; tentative D call: TRBD1 (5 bases). Germline V gene lookup returns CDR1 MNHGY and CDR2 SAAAGT. CDR3 length: 14 residues. DNA for the CDR3: TGTGGCAGCAAGGGGCTGCGAGGCAAAAATACGCAGTACTTT. It is translated as CGSKGLRGKNTQYF.

This clonotype was detected ten times or more. This chain links TRBV6-5 with TRBJ2-5; no reliable D call. Trimming stripped 2 bases from V and 1 base from J, with 8 bases between. CDR1 MNHEY and CDR2 SVGAGI come from the germline V gene. The CDR3 runs to 14 residues. The CDR3 nucleotides are TGTGCCAGCAGTTACCGGGCCAGCCAAGAGACCCAGTACTTC. It codes for CASSYRASQETQYF.

V usage is TRBV6-1 and J usage is TRBJ2-6; D is uncertain. Germline CDR1 and CDR2: MNHNS and SASEGT. V was shortened by 7 bases and J by 0 bases, with 13 bases between the two germline ends. The CDR3 totals 16 residues. The CDR3 here is CASTYSASSGANVLTF. Here the CDR3 DNA reads TGTGCCAGCACATACAGTGCATCCTCTGGGGCCAACGTCCTGACTTTC.

Regarding this clonotype: Germline is not matched at one junction end, which may reflect a read error. The chain carries TRBV6-1 and TRBJ2-4; maybe TRBD2 (6 bases). The CDR3 extends over 16 amino acids. From germline, CDR1 is MNHNS and CDR2 SASEGT. CDR3 residues: CASRRAGQAAKNTQYF. As DNA, the CDR3 is TGTGCCAGCCGCCGCGCGGGGCAGGCTGCCAAAAACACGCAGTATTTC.

The V gene is TRBV10-3, the J gene TRBJ2-3; 7 bases are a match to TRBD2. This CDR3 has 15 residues. Germline assignment: CDR1 ENHRY and CDR2 SYGVKD. Germline trimming cut 7 bases from V and 9 bases from J; bases unmatched to any gene: 16. CDR3 coding DNA: TGTGCCATCAAGGTGGGGGGGGTGACCAAAGACACGCAGTATTTT. Encoded protein: CAIKVGGVTKDTQYF.

As regards this clonotype: An end of the junction differs from the germline gene, which may be a read error. V is TRBV6-1 and J is TRBJ2-5; possible D gene TRBD1, 6 bases. The CDR3 consists of 15 residues. Germline V gene sequence: CDR1 MNHNS, CDR2 SASEGT. Here the CDR3 reads CARGKGGREEETQYF. The DNA of the CDR3 is TGTGCCAGGGGCAAAGGGGGACGTGAGGAAGAGACGCAGTATTTC.

The rearrangement uses TRBV7-2 and TRBJ2-5; D gene unclear. The DNA end favors TRBJ2-7, so the J call may be wrong. The germline CDR1 and CDR2 sequences are SGHTA and FQGNSA. This CDR3 is 12 amino acids long. CDR3 coding DNA: TGTGCCAGCAGCCCCCCCAGCTACGAGCAGTACTTC. Its protein is CASSPPSYEQYF.

The rearrangement links TRBV10-3 to TRBJ2-4; D gene unclear. Germline lookup yields CDR1 ENHRY and CDR2 SYGVKD. The length of the CDR3 is 14 residues. CDR3 loop: CGASARWAKNTQYF. CDR3 DNA: TGTGGCGCCTCGGCGCGGTGGGCCAAAAACACGCAGTACTTC.